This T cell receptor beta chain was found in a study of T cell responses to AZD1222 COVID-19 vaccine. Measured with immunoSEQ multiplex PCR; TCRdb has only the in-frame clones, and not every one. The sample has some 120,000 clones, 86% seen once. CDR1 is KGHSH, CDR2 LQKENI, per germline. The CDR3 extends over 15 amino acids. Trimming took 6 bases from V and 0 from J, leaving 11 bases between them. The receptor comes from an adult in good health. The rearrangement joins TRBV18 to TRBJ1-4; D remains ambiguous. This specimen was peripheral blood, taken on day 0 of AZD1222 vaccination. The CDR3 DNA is TGTGCCAGCTCGGGGAGACAAGCAACTAATGAAAAACTGTTTTTT. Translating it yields CASSGRQATNEKLFF.